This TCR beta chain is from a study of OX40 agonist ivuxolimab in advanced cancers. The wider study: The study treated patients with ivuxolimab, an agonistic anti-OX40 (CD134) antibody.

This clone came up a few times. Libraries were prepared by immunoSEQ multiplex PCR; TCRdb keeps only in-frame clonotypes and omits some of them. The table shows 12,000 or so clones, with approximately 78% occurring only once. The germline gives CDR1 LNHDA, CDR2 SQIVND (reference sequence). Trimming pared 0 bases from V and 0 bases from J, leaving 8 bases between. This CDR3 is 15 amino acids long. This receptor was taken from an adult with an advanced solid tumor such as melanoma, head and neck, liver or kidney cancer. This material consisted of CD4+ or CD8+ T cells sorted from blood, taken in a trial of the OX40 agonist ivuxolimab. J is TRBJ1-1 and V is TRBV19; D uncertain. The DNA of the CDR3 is TGTGCCAGTAGTATAGAGCATAATATGAACACTGAAGCTTTCTTT. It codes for CASSIEHNMNTEAFF.